Reported below is one T cell receptor beta chain. The material for each subset, its genomic DNA, was split evenly across several immunoSEQ plates. Using immunoSEQ multiplex PCR, the repertoire was profiled, and TCRdb retains in-frame clones only, with some absent. The repertoire includes 1,100,000 or so clones, 75% to 80% of them detected once, and 0.52% sits in the top ten. The source of the sample is a study of shared clonotypes between healthy human individuals. Material for sequencing was memory CD4+ T cells from PBMCs. Subset defined: CD45RA-negative fraction. This TCR was sampled from a man aged 18 to 35 in good health. Some clones in this sample may be carry-over from other donors' samples.

This CDR3 reads CASSPRGTGLPDTQYF. The CDR3 DNA follows: TGTGCCAGCAGCCCCCGGGGGACAGGTTTACCAGATACGCAGTATTTT. The chain is built from TRBV5-4 and TRBJ2-3; TRBD1 agrees at 8 bases. After removal of 4 bases from V and 4 bases from J, the junction contained 11 bases not matched to a gene. The CDR3 is 16 amino acids. CDR1 is SGHNT, CDR2 YYREEE, per germline (reference sequence).